The rows below give T cell receptor beta chains drawn from one sample of a study of blood T cell repertoires in COVID-19. Sequencing used immunoSEQ multiplex PCR; TCRdb keeps in-frame clones, though not all of them. The sample contains tens of thousands of clones, 85% to 90% of which appear only once. The sequenced material came from peripheral blood. The receptors were gathered from a human donor in a cohort sampled during active COVID-19. Each CDR3 is given with its conserved first and last residue. The D gene is left open where the match is weak. Size is omitted from some rows. Given values are once, few, many or a class for expanded clones.

TRBJ2-2 TRBV19 TRBD2 many CASSIGLAGGRTGELFF TGTGCCAGTAGTATAGGACTAGCGGGGGGCCGGACCGGGGAGCTGTTTTTT
TRBJ2-5 TRBV7-9 TRBD1 . CASSYRQGLGETQYF TGTGCCAGCAGCTATCGACAGGGCCTAGGAGAGACCCAGTACTTC
TRBJ2-3 TRBV10-2 . . CASSEWDNTDTQYF TGCGCCAGCAGTGAGTGGGACAACACAGATACGCAGTATTTT
TRBJ2-1 TRBV14 TRBD2 . CASSQTGTSAEQFF TGTGCCAGCAGCCAGACCGGGACTAGCGCTGAGCAGTTCTTC
TRBJ2-3 TRBV10-3 . . CAISNPREDTQYF TGTGCCATCAGTAACCCGAGGGAAGATACGCAGTATTTT
TRBJ2-5 TRBV19 TRBD2 . CASSPWREASLGETQYF TGTGCCAGTAGCCCGTGGCGGGAGGCCTCCCTCGGGGAGACCCAGTACTTC
TRBJ2-3 TRBV18 . . CASSPNAVADTQYF TGTGCCAGCTCACCAAACGCAGTTGCAGATACGCAGTATTTT
TRBJ2-2 TRBV30 TRBD1 . CAWRGQGDTGELFF TGTGCCTGGAGGGGACAGGGTGACACCGGGGAGCTGTTTTTT
TRBJ2-7 TRBV6-5 TRBD2 . CASSPLEGGSYEQYF TGTGCCAGCAGCCCCTTGGAGGGAGGGTCCTACGAGCAGTACTTC
TRBJ1-5 TRBV19 . once CATGARGNQPQHF TGTGCCACTGGGGCCAGGGGCAATCAGCCCCAGCATTTT
TRBJ2-7 TRBV12-5 TRBD1 . CASGKGQGDYEQYF TGTGCTAGTGGCAAGGGACAGGGAGACTACGAGCAGTACTTC
TRBJ1-2 TRBV12-3/TRBV12-4 . . CASSLDGQFLFTF TGTGCCAGCAGTTTAGACGGACAGTTCCTCTTCACCTTC
TRBJ1-2 TRBV3-1/TRBV3-2 . . CASSQDLAGSGIYYGYTF TGTGCCAGCAGCCAAGATCTGGCCGGTTCGGGGATTTACTATGGCTACACCTTC
TRBJ1-1 TRBV27 TRBD1 . CASSGTGGFGEAFF TGTGCCAGCAGTGGGACAGGGGGCTTTGGTGAAGCTTTCTTT
TRBJ1-4 TRBV6-5 . . CASSPGAANEKLFF TGTGCCAGCAGTCCAGGGGCAGCTAATGAAAAACTGTTTTTT
TRBJ2-3 TRBV5-1 . . CASSLGAPKTFTDTQYF TGCGCCAGCAGCTTGGGGGCGCCCAAGACCTTCACAGATACGCAGTATTTT
TRBJ2-5 TRBV19 TRBD2 once CASMTRLAGAVQETQYF TGTGCCAGTATGACAAGACTAGCGGGAGCGGTACAAGAGACCCAGTACTTC
TRBJ2-1 TRBV5-1 . . CASSFLARGDNEQFF TGCGCCAGCAGCTTCCTAGCGAGGGGAGACAATGAGCAGTTCTTC
TRBJ2-7 TRBV3-1/TRBV3-2 . . CASSPAFSYEQYF TGTGCCAGCAGCCCCGCTTTTAGCTACGAGCAGTACTTC
TRBJ1-3 TRBV6-5 . . CASSSQGGNTIYF TGTGCCAGCAGTTCCCAGGGTGGAAACACCATATATTTT
TRBJ2-1 TRBV27 . . CASSLRASAGEQFF TGTGCCAGCAGTTTGAGGGCTAGCGCGGGTGAGCAGTTCTTC
TRBJ2-7 TRBV7-3 TRBD2 . CASSLSPLAGGEQYF TGTGCCAGCAGCTTGAGCCCACTAGCGGGAGGCGAGCAGTACTTC
TRBJ2-1 TRBV5-1 TRBD2 . CASSFSAGGNEQFF TGCGCCAGCAGCTTCTCGGCGGGGGGCAATGAGCAGTTCTTC
TRBJ2-1 TRBV11-3 TRBD1 . CASSLDQTDREQFF TGTGCCAGCAGCTTAGATCAGACGGACAGGGAGCAGTTCTTC
TRBJ1-2 TRBV7-6 TRBD1 . CASSPGTGSNYGYTF TGTGCCAGCAGCCCCGGGACAGGGAGTAACTATGGCTACACCTTC
TRBJ2-7 TRBV20-1 TRBD2 . CSASYPGGHRYEQYF TGCAGTGCTAGTTATCCGGGGGGGCATCGCTACGAGCAGTACTTC
TRBJ1-1 TRBV6-5 . once CASEGGTEAFF TGTGCCAGCGAGGGCGGGACTGAAGCTTTCTTT
TRBJ2-7 TRBV27 TRBD2 . CASRRGGSSYEQYF TGTGCCAGCAGGCGCGGGGGGAGCTCCTACGAGCAGTACTTC
TRBJ2-3 TRBV7-9 TRBD1 . CASSYTGGGTDTQYF TGTGCCAGCAGCTACACAGGGGGTGGCACAGATACGCAGTATTTT
TRBJ1-5 TRBV6-5 . . CASGGAELHQPQHF TGTGCCAGCGGGGGGGCAGAATTGCATCAGCCCCAGCATTTT
TRBJ1-5 TRBV27 TRBD1 . CASSLDRGFQPQHF TGTGCCAGCAGTTTAGACAGGGGGTTTCAGCCCCAGCATTTT
TRBJ2-7 TRBV9 . once CASSVDPGREQYF TGTGCCAGCAGCGTAGATCCAGGGCGCGAGCAGTACTTC
TRBJ2-6 TRBV7-9 TRBD2 . CASSLGRQRDYSGANVLTF TGTGCCAGCAGCTTAGGGAGGCAGCGGGACTATTCTGGGGCCAACGTCCTGACTTTC
TRBJ1-5 TRBV4-3 . . CASSQDPNAVSGQPQHF TGCGCCAGCAGCCAAGATCCTAACGCCGTTTCCGGGCAGCCCCAGCATTTT
TRBJ1-2 TRBV6-6 . . CASTYDKSDGYTF TGTGCCAGCACCTACGATAAATCCGATGGCTACACCTTC
TRBJ1-2 TRBV5-5 . . CASSLQNNERNYGYTF TGTGCCAGCAGCTTGCAAAATAATGAGAGAAACTATGGCTACACCTTC
TRBJ1-2 TRBV30 TRBD1 few CAWSIYRGGYTF TGTGCCTGGAGTATATACAGGGGAGGCTACACCTTC
TRBJ1-6 TRBV3-1/TRBV3-2 . . CASSPPVSHNSPLHF TGTGCCAGCAGCCCGCCCGTGAGCCATAATTCACCCCTCCACTTT
TRBJ1-2 TRBV28 . . CATIGQPSYGYTF TGTGCCACCATAGGACAGCCCAGCTATGGCTACACCTTC
TRBJ2-7 TRBV28 . . CASLRSGYEQYF TGTGCCAGCCTGAGGTCCGGCTACGAGCAGTACTTC
TRBJ1-6 TRBV27 . . CASSYAGYNSPLHF TGTGCCAGCAGTTATGCAGGATACAATTCACCCCTCCACTTT
TRBJ2-6 TRBV10-3 TRBD1 . CAISEGDRGAGANVLTF TGTGCCATCAGTGAGGGGGACAGGGGGGCTGGGGCCAACGTCCTGACTTTC
TRBJ2-2 TRBV24-1 TRBD1 . CATSVTGGTGELFF TGTGCCACCAGTGTAACAGGGGGCACCGGGGAGCTGTTTTTT
TRBJ2-1 TRBV6-2/TRBV6-3 . . CASSARQYNEQFF TGTGCCAGCAGTGCCCGACAATACAATGAGCAGTTCTTC
TRBJ1-2 TRBV7-2 TRBD1 . CASSPRGALYGYTF TGTGCCAGCAGCCCCAGGGGGGCTCTCTATGGCTACACCTTC
TRBJ1-2 TRBV27 . . CASSPRTVNYGYTF TGTGCCAGCAGTCCCAGGACAGTTAACTATGGCTACACCTTC
TRBJ2-2 TRBV11-3 . . CASSPGAAGELFF TGTGCCAGCAGCCCAGGGGCGGCCGGGGAGCTGTTTTTT
TRBJ2-1 TRBV27 TRBD2 few CASSPGLAGGRTYNEQFF TGTGCCAGCAGCCCGGGGCTAGCGGGGGGGCGGACCTACAATGAGCAGTTCTTC
TRBJ1-5 TRBV27 . . CASSSPGLNQPQHF TGTGCCAGCAGTTCCCCGGGACTCAATCAGCCCCAGCATTTT
TRBJ2-1 TRBV27 TRBD2 . CASSEGSVAGGAEQFF TGTGCCAGCAGTGAGGGTTCGGTAGCGGGAGGGGCTGAGCAGTTCTTC
TRBJ2-2 TRBV27 TRBD1 . CASGTGSNTGELFF TGTGCCAGCGGGACAGGCTCGAACACCGGGGAGCTGTTTTTT